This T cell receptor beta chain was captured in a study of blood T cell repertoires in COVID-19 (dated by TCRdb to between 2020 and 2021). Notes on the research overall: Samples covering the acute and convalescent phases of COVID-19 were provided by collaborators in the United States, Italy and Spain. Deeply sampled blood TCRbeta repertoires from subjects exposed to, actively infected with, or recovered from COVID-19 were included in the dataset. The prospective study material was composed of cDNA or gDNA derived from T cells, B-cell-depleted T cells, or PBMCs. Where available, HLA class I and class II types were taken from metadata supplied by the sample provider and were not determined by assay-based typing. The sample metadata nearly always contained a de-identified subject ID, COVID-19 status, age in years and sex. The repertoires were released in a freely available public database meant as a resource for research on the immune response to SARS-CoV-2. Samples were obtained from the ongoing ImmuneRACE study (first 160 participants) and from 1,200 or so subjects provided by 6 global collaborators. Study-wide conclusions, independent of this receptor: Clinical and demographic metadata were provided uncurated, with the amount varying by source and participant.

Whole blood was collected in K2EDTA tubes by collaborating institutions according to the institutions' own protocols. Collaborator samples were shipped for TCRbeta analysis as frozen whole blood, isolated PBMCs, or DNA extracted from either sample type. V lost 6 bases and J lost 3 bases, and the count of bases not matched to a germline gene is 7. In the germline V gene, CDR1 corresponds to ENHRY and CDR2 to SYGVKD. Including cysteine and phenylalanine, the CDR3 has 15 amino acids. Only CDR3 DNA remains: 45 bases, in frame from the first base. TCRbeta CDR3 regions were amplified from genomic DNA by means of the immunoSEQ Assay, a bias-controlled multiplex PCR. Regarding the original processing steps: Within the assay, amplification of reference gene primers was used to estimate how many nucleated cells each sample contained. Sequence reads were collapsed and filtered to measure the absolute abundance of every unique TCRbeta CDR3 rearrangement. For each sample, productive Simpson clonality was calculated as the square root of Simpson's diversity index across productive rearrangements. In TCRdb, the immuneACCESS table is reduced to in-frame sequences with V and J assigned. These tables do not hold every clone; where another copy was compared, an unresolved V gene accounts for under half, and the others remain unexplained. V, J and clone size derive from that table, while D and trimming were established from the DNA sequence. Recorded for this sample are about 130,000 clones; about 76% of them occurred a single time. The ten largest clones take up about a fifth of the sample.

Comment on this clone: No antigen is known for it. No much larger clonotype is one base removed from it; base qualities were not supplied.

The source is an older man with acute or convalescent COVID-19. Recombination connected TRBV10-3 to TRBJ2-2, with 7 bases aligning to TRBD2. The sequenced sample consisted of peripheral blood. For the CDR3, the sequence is CAISEGRGYTGELFF. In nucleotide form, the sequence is TGTGCCATCAGCGAGGGGCGGGGGTACACCGGGGAGCTGTTTTTT.